This TCR beta chain was obtained from a study of blood T cell repertoires in COVID-19. The CDR3 covers 16 residues. Per the original data handling: Scientists estimated how many nucleated cells there were by amplifying reference gene primers. The repertoire was sequenced with immunoSEQ multiplex PCR; TCRdb's copy has only in-frame clones and lacks some. Clone size and the V and J calls come from that table; the DNA yielded D and trimming. The top ten hold under 3% of the sample, which has about 230,000 clones, less than 85% seen once. Source material: peripheral blood. The receptor comes from a woman between 70 and 85 years old with active or convalescent COVID-19. J is TRBJ2-2 and V is TRBV7-5; the table's D call, TRBD2, was not checked against the DNA. TRBV7-5 is a recognized pseudogene. The CDR3 sequence is CARSPPWVAYTGELFF. CDR3 in DNA: TGTGCCAGAAGCCCCCCTTGGGTAGCGTACACCGGGGAGCTGTTTTTT.